The TCR beta chain described here comes from a study of Graves' ophthalmopathy and Graves' hyperthyroidism. The overall study: There was a collection of peripheral blood at initial diagnosis, before any treatment. Findings and caveats of the study: Detected in blood as well were most expanded thyroid clonotypes with frequency above 0.001.

Amplification of TCR beta CDR3 regions used RNA transcripts. Following a first-round RT-PCR that used HTBI primers, a second-round multiplex PCR was carried out. MiXCR, run by TCRdb on the multiplex PCR reads, gives a single entry per CDR3 protein. The sample lists about 180,000 distinct CDR3 sequences, less than 45% occurring once. Patients with other autoimmune diseases, uncontrolled infections, pregnancy or lactation were excluded. Fresh peripheral blood (approximately 9.2 ml) yielded the PBMCs. Ten or more counts support this clonotype. The antigen remains unidentified. CDR1 and CDR2 (germline): MDHEN, SYDVKM. This CDR3 spans 15 amino acids. V lost 4 bases to trimming and J lost 4 bases, with 15 bases between them.

The rearrangement joins TRBV28 to TRBJ2-3; tentatively, D is TRBD2 (5 bases). The specimen sequenced was peripheral blood. This clonotype was obtained from a woman aged 40 to 55 with Graves' ophthalmopathy. The CDR3 bases are TGTGCCAGCAGTTCGTTGGGGTGGGGAGCAGATACGCAGTATTTT. This codes for CASSSLGWGADTQYF.